The 14 T cell receptor beta chains given below trace back to one sample, sequenced in a study of blood T cells in healthy people across ages. Next came a second PCR, run for about 6 to 11 cycles, which used a sample-barcoded 5' primer along with a J-beta primer mix. TCRdb re-called the 5' RACE reads with MiXCR, one entry per CDR3 protein. Of about 780,000 distinct CDR3 sequences in the sample, 35% to 60% are singletons; the top ten hold around 18%. The specimen was blood. The receptor set was obtained from a man aged 80 or over in good health.

The chain carries TRBV24-1 and TRBJ2-1; 11 bases map to TRBD2. V shed 6 bases and J 0 bases; nucleotides not matched to a gene: 9. Germline-derived CDR1 and CDR2 are KGHDR and SFDVKD. There are 18 residues in the CDR3. CDR3 residues: CATSPGLAESSSYNEQFF. For the CDR3, the DNA is TGTGCCACCAGTCCGGGACTAGCGGAGTCAAGCTCCTACAATGAGCAGTTCTTC.

This rearrangement joins TRBV7-6 to TRBJ1-1; 7 positions match TRBD1. Germline assignment: CDR1 SGHVS and CDR2 FNYEAQ. The CDR3 is 15 residues long. Germline trimming cut 4 bases from V and 0 bases from J; bases unmatched to any gene: 5. In DNA, the CDR3 is TGTGCCAGCAGCTCAAACAGGGGCTTGAACACTGAAGCTTTCTTT. Protein sequence: CASSSNRGLNTEAFF.

Only a few counts were recorded for this clonotype. V gene TRBV2 combines with J gene TRBJ2-1; 7 nucleotides align to TRBD2. V lost 6 bases to trimming and J lost 10 bases; unmatched junction nucleotides: 9. The CDR3 runs 13 residues. Per germline, CDR1 SNHLY and CDR2 FYNNEI. CDR3: CASSRGLAEEQFF. The CDR3 coding sequence is TGTGCCAGCAGCCGTGGGCTAGCGGAAGAGCAGTTCTTC.

This clonotype was seen more than once but under ten times. The chain carries TRBV24-1 and TRBJ2-3, with 7 bases that match TRBD2. The V gene's germline CDR1 is KGHDR and CDR2 SFDVKD. V dropped 7 bases and J dropped 3; count of bases not matched to a gene: 6. The CDR3 spans 14 residues. The CDR3 DNA sequence: TGTGCCACCAGCCCCCCGGGAGGTACAGATACGCAGTATTTT. Residues: CATSPPGGTDTQYF.

This clonotype was seen many times. The chain combines TRBV11-2 with TRBJ2-3; 8 nucleotides line up with TRBD2. J lost 1 base, V lost 2 bases, and 11 bases had no gene match. Germline V gene lookup returns CDR1 SGHAT and CDR2 FQNNGV. The CDR3 is 18 residues long. The CDR3 loop is CASSLIPAGREGTDTQYF. CDR3 sequence (DNA): TGTGCCAGCAGCTTAATCCCCGCGGGGCGGGAGGGCACAGATACGCAGTATTTT.

V gene TRBV12-3 or TRBV12-4 combines with J gene TRBJ2-7, with 8 bases matching TRBD2. The CDR3 covers 14 residues. J lost 4 bases, V lost 3 bases, and 5 bases had no gene match. This CDR3 is CASSFSAGVYEQYF. The CDR3 DNA follows: TGTGCCAGCAGTTTTTCAGCGGGAGTATACGAGCAGTACTTC.

This clonotype was observed once. The rearrangement joins TRBV20-1 to TRBJ1-2; D unclear. V lost 3 bases and J lost 2, with 7 bases in between. Germline V lookup: CDR1 DFQATT, CDR2 SNEGSKA (reference sequence). The CDR3 length is 12 residues. CDR3 nucleotide sequence: TGCAGTGCTAGGGGCGGCAACTATGGCTACACCTTC. Its protein is CSARGGNYGYTF.

At least ten counts were recorded for this clonotype. The CDR3 loop is CSVEDPQRELGIQYF. The CDR3 DNA follows: TGCAGCGTTGAAGATCCTCAGCGGGAGCTGGGCATTCAGTACTTC. This chain uses TRBV29-1 with TRBJ2-4; 8 nucleotides align to TRBD2. The germline V gene has CDR1 SQVTM and CDR2 ANQGSEA. The CDR3 is 15 residues long. V was pared by 0 bases and J by 9 bases, with 10 bases of the junction left unmatched.

A remark on this clonotype: This CDR3 fails to terminate in the conserved phenylalanine or tryptophan, so it likely reflects a read error. The genes are TRBV27 and TRBJ2-1; the match to TRBD1 covers 7 bases. There are 16 residues in the CDR3. The V segment lost 5 bases and the J segment 1 base; nucleotides outside the gene matches: 8. Germline lookup yields CDR1 MNHEY and CDR2 SMNVEV (reference sequence). CDR3 bases: TGTGCCAGCAGTCGATATGGGACAGCTTCCTACAATGAGCAGTTCCTC. This codes for CASSRYGTASYNEQFL.

This clonotype appeared a few times. This chain links TRBV19 with TRBJ1-5; no definite D call. Per germline, CDR1 LNHDA and CDR2 SQIVND (reference sequence). The CDR3 runs to 12 residues. Trimming removed 5 bases at V and 6 bases at J, with 8 bases between. DNA of the CDR3: TGTGCCAGTAGTCCGGGGTTTCAGCCCCAGCATTTT. It codes for CASSPGFQPQHF.

This CDR3 is CASRLLAAPTDTQYF. CDR3 sequence (DNA): TGTGCCAGCAGGTTACTAGCGGCCCCCACAGATACGCAGTATTTT. The chain uses TRBV2 and TRBJ2-3; 8 nucleotides match TRBD2. V gave up 6 bases and J gave up 2 bases; unmatched junction bases: 7. This CDR3 contains 15 residues. Germline-derived CDR1 and CDR2 are SNHLY and FYNNEI.

For this clonotype: A junction boundary mismatches the germline segment, possibly from a read error. The chain links TRBV5-1 to TRBJ2-1, with 11 bases lining up with TRBD2. Germline lookup yields CDR1 SGHRS and CDR2 YFSETQ. This CDR3 spans 14 amino acids. This CDR3 is CASSFSGRANEQFF. CDR3 bases: TGTGCCAGCAGCTTTAGCGGGAGGGCCAATGAGCAGTTCTTC.

The chain carries TRBV29-1 and TRBJ1-2; D not resolved. CDR1 SQVTM and CDR2 ANQGSEA come from the germline V gene. V was clipped by 3 bases and J by 6 bases, with 11 bases between them. CDR3 length: 12 residues. CDR3 sequence: CSVDRTGDGYTF. CDR3 bases: TGCAGCGTTGACAGGACCGGGGATGGCTACACCTTC.

The chain carries TRBV7-2 and TRBJ2-6; no firm D call. The CDR3 runs to 17 residues. The V gene lost 2 bases and the J gene lost 3 bases, with 14 bases spanning the gap. Germline V gives CDR1 SGHTA, CDR2 FQGNSA. CDR3 sequence (DNA): TGTGCCAGCAGCTTAATGGGTCAGGTCGGTGGGGCCAACGTCCTGACTTTC. It is translated as CASSLMGQVGGANVLTF.